The 32 T cell receptor beta chains in this list originate from one sample, sequenced in a study of molecular identifiers for immune sequencing clone quantification (dated by TCRdb to 2017 to 2018). The library came from PCR. The data were produced on a NextSeq 500. TCRdb took the public reads, trimmed them with fastp at Q25, ran MiXCR for clone calling and kept in-frame beta chains. A single entry per CDR3 protein holds the most common genes and DNA from its merged rows. The sample has around 470,000 distinct CDR3 sequences on record, under 30% of them singletons. Jointly, the top ten make up over 0.6% of the sample. Sequenced material: naive CD8+ T cells from blood, with Jurkat cell RNA spiked in. The cell subset or site tag for this specimen amounts to: FACS-sorted CD8+CD4-CCR7+CD45RA+ naive T cells. Receptors originate from a human donor in good health. Some libraries in this study had Jurkat cell RNA spiked in.

A note on this clonotype: One junction end disagrees with the germline gene, perhaps due to a read error. J is TRBJ2-7 and V is TRBV2; D call uncertain. CDR3 length: 15 residues. CDR1 SNHLY and CDR2 FYNNEI come from the germline V gene. CDR3 nucleotides: TGTGCCAGCAGTGAGGGCAGGTCTGCTTACTACGAGCAGCACTTC. Its protein product is CASSEGRSAYYEQHF.

This clonotype was counted at least ten times. V usage is TRBV7-9 and J usage is TRBJ2-5; unclear D gene. The CDR3 consists of 13 residues. In germline, CDR1 is SEHNR, CDR2 FQNEAQ (reference sequence). Trimming removed 6 bases from V and 5 bases from J, with 13 bases in between. This CDR3 reads CASRHNQMETQYF. For the CDR3, the DNA is TGTGCCAGCAGACATAATCAGATGGAGACCCAGTACTTC.

This clonotype has just a few counts. The chain couples TRBV20-1 to TRBJ1-1, with no clear D. The CDR3 loop spans 14 amino acids. V lost 3 bases to trimming and J lost 2 bases, with 13 bases between them. Per germline, CDR1 DFQATT and CDR2 SNEGSKA (reference sequence). The CDR3 DNA reads as TGCAGTGCTAGGGAGGTGGCTGTTAACACTGAAGCTTTCTTT. Translated, it gives CSAREVAVNTEAFF.

With respect to this clonotype: This clone may be a read error of a much larger clone one base away. The V and J genes are TRBV29-1 and TRBJ2-2; D uncertain. The length of the CDR3 is 13 residues. Germline CDR1 reads SQVTM; CDR2 reads ANQGSEA. The chain's CDR3 is CSVESANTRELFF. The CDR3 DNA reads TGCAGCGTTGAATCGGCGAACACCAGGGAGCTGTTTTTT.

Remarks on this clonotype: A much larger clone lies a single base off, so this may be a read error. This chain joins TRBV7-9 and TRBJ2-3; possibly TRBD1 or TRBD2 for D (5 bases each). Germline-derived CDR1 and CDR2 are SEHNR and FQNEAQ (reference sequence). The CDR3 runs 15 residues. The CDR3 sequence: CASSHDSASTDMQYF. DNA of the CDR3: TGTGCCAGCAGTCATGACAGTGCTAGCACAGATATGCAGTATTTT.

In its sample, this clonotype was seen many times. The rearrangement joins TRBV6-5 to TRBJ2-2; D gene unclear. This CDR3 comprises 13 residues. In germline, CDR1 is MNHEY, CDR2 SVGAGI. The V gene lost 2 bases and the J gene lost 5 bases, with 6 bases spanning the gap. CDR3 DNA sequence: TGTGCCAGCAGTTACAGCCAGACCGGGGAGCTGTTTTTT. Its protein is CASSYSQTGELFF.

The table lists this clonotype with a few counts. This chain connects TRBV6-5 to TRBJ2-3; 9 bases fit TRBD1. The CDR3 is 14 amino acids. After removal of 6 bases from V and 5 bases from J, the junction contained 6 bases not matched to a gene. Per germline, CDR1 MNHEY and CDR2 SVGAGI. The CDR3 DNA reads TGTGCCAGCAGCCAGACAGGGGGTGGAGATACGCAGTATTTT. The encoded protein is CASSQTGGGDTQYF.

Comment on this clonotype: Sequence at one end of the junction differs from germline and may be a read error. The chain links TRBV7-6 to TRBJ2-2, with D perhaps matching TRBD2 (6 bases). CDR3 length equals 16 residues. Germline V gene sequence: CDR1 SGHVS, CDR2 FNYEAQ. CDR3 nucleotides: TGTGCCAGCGGCTTAGACGCGGAGGGGCGTACCGGGGAGCTGTTTTTT. Amino acid sequence: CASGLDAEGRTGELFF.

This chain joins TRBV12-3 or TRBV12-4 and TRBJ1-1; a possible D gene is TRBD1 (5 bases). This CDR3 comprises 13 residues. Trimming removed 6 bases at V and 8 bases at J, with 16 bases between. CDR3 sequence (DNA): TGTGCCAGCAGAGAGACAGTGATGTTAGAAGCTTTCTTT. Protein sequence: CASRETVMLEAFF.

Remarks on this clonotype: Just one base apart from a much larger clone, this may be a read error. This sequence joins TRBV7-9 and TRBJ2-7; tentatively, D is TRBD2 (5 bases). Between the trimmed V and J ends, which lost 5 bases and 2 bases, there was a span of 13 bases. This CDR3 has 14 residues. CDR1 is SEHNR, CDR2 FQNEAQ, per germline (reference sequence). CDR3 sequence: CASSPDYRAYEQYF. The DNA for the CDR3 is TGTGCCAGCAGCCCCGACTACAGAGCCTACGAGCAGTACTTC.

V is TRBV11-2 and J is TRBJ1-2, with D unclear. The CDR3 runs 15 residues. Germline CDR1 reads SGHAT; CDR2 reads FQNNGV. V was pared by 1 base and J by 0 bases, with 9 bases between. CDR3 loop: CASSLGPRPNYGYTF. The DNA for the CDR3 is TGTGCCAGCAGCTTAGGTCCCAGGCCTAACTATGGCTACACCTTC.

This clonotype was seen only a few times. The rearrangement links TRBV6-5 to TRBJ1-4; a weak D match, TRBD1 (5 bases). Per germline, CDR1 MNHEY and CDR2 SVGAGI. V lost 6 bases and J lost 1, with 12 bases in between. This CDR3 has 15 residues. The DNA for the CDR3 is TGTGCCAGCAGCGAACGGGGCTTAACTAATGAAAAACTGTTTTTT. This translates into CASSERGLTNEKLFF.

This clonotype came up a few times. The rearrangement joins TRBV6-2 or TRBV6-3 to TRBJ1-5; a possible D gene is TRBD1 (6 bases). This CDR3 has 20 amino acids. Germline-derived CDR1 and CDR2 are MNHEY and SVGEGT. Between the trimmed V and J ends, which lost 6 bases and 0 bases, there was a span of 27 bases. CDR3 coding DNA: TGTGCCAGCAGCCAGCCGTCTGGGGGCGGACTCGTCTATAGCAATCAGCCCCAGCATTTT. Its protein product is CASSQPSGGGLVYSNQPQHF.

This clonotype was observed a few times. V and J are TRBV7-2 and TRBJ1-3; 7 bases fit TRBD1. CDR1 is SGHTA and CDR2 is FQGNSA in the germline V gene. CDR3 size: 18 residues. V shed 1 base and J 0 bases; nucleotides not matched to a gene: 9. This chain's CDR3 is CASSLVPNDRVSGNTIYF. CDR3 in DNA: TGTGCCAGCAGCTTAGTTCCCAACGACAGGGTCTCTGGAAACACCATATATTTT.

This clonotype has just a few counts. The chain is built from TRBV7-9 and TRBJ2-6; no reliable D call. Germline V CDR1 and CDR2: SEHNR, FQNEAQ (reference sequence). Trimming took off 5 bases at V and 6 bases at J, with 5 bases between the two ends. The CDR3 has 12 residues. The CDR3 is CASSPSANVLTF. CDR3 sequence (DNA): TGTGCCAGCAGCCCATCGGCCAACGTCCTGACTTTC.

This clonotype has a handful of counts. The rearrangement links TRBV20-1 to TRBJ2-3; tentatively, D is TRBD2 (6 bases). Germline V gene lookup returns CDR1 DFQATT and CDR2 SNEGSKA (reference sequence). The V and J ends lost 1 base and 1 base respectively, with 9 bases between them. The CDR3 is made up of 14 amino acids. This CDR3 reads CSARVASGTDTQYF. CDR3 in DNA: TGCAGTGCTAGAGTAGCTAGCGGCACAGATACGCAGTATTTT.

As for this clonotype: A single base separates this from a much larger clone, so it may be a read error. The chain has TRBV12-3 or TRBV12-4 and TRBJ2-7; 10 positions match TRBD1. The CDR3 runs 15 residues. DNA of the CDR3: TGTGCCAGCAGCCCCCTCAGACAGGGGGCGGACGAGCAGTGCTTC. Its protein is CASSPLRQGADEQCF.

Ten or more counts support this clonotype. V usage is TRBV12-3 or TRBV12-4 and J usage is TRBJ1-5, with D perhaps TRBD1 (5 bases). This CDR3 contains 16 residues. The V gene lost 4 bases and the J gene lost 7 bases, with 20 bases spanning the gap. This CDR3 reads CASSSLGQGRSQPQHF. The CDR3 nucleotides are TGTGCCAGCAGTTCCCTAGGGCAGGGTCGTAGCCAGCCCCAGCATTTT.

This clonotype showed up just a few times. The chain uses TRBV2 and TRBJ2-3; no clear D gene. CDR1 is SNHLY and CDR2 is FYNNEI in the germline V gene. The germline V and J ends were trimmed by 3 bases and 3 bases, with 10 bases remaining between them. The CDR3 consists of 14 residues. For the CDR3, the DNA is TGTGCCAGCAGTGAGGCGTACAAAACAGATACGCAGTATTTT. This codes for CASSEAYKTDTQYF.

This clonotype was counted a few times. The chain recombines TRBV14 with TRBJ2-7; 13 bases align to TRBD2. There are 15 residues in the CDR3. Trimming took 3 bases from V and 5 from J; bases not matched to a gene: 4. Per germline, CDR1 SGHDN and CDR2 FVKESK. The CDR3 nucleotides read TGTGCCAGCAGCCAGACTAGCGGGGGGTTCAACGAGCAGTACTTC. It codes for CASSQTSGGFNEQYF.

In this sample, this clonotype turned up many times. This rearrangement joins TRBV12-3 or TRBV12-4 to TRBJ2-7, with 15 bases aligning to TRBD2. The CDR3 is 14 residues long. V lost 5 bases to trimming and J lost 7 bases; unmatched junction nucleotides: 3. In DNA form, the CDR3 reads TGTGCCAGCAGTATTGGACTAGCGGGAGGGGAGCAGTACTTC. Protein: CASSIGLAGGEQYF.

The genes are TRBV28 and TRBJ2-2; tentatively, D is TRBD1 or TRBD2 (6 bases each). V was clipped by 6 bases and J by 4 bases, with 18 bases between them. The CDR3 contains 16 residues. Germline V CDR1 and CDR2: MDHEN, SYDVKM. CDR3 DNA sequence: TGTGCCAGCAGGGGGGGCAGGGTGCTCAGCACCGGGGAGCTGTTTTTT. Its protein product is CASRGGRVLSTGELFF.

This clonotype was counted at least ten times. The J gene is TRBJ2-3, the V gene TRBV2; weak D call: TRBD1 (5 bases). The CDR3 contains 16 residues. Looked up from germline, CDR1 is SNHLY and CDR2 is FYNNEI. The ends were cut back, 9 bases at V and 0 bases at J, with 19 bases in the middle. In DNA form, the CDR3 reads TGTGCCAGACTTAACCCACTCAGGGAAAGCACAGATACGCAGTATTTT. Amino acids: CARLNPLRESTDTQYF.

As to this clonotype: A much larger clone lies a single base off, so this may be a read error. V is TRBV20-1 and J is TRBJ2-7, with D perhaps matching TRBD1 or TRBD2 (5 bases each). Germline V lookup: CDR1 DFQATT, CDR2 SNEGSKA (reference sequence). V was clipped by 4 bases and J by 0 bases, with 13 bases between them. This CDR3 comprises 14 residues. CDR3 nucleotide sequence: TGCAGTGCTACCCGGGACGGTAGCTCCTACGAGCAGTACTTC. It translates to CSATRDGSSYEQYF.

To note about this clonotype: A junction boundary mismatches the germline segment, possibly from a read error. V usage is TRBV20-1 and J usage is TRBJ2-3; D remains ambiguous. CDR1 and CDR2 (germline): DFQATT, SNEGSKA (reference sequence). The CDR3 runs to 15 residues. CDR3 region: CIANGYGASTDTQYF. In DNA, the CDR3 is TGCATTGCTAACGGGTACGGTGCTAGCACAGATACGCAGTATTTT.

This clonotype occurred a few times. V is TRBV30 and J is TRBJ2-7; TRBD2 aligns across 10 bases. This CDR3 has 15 residues. Germline CDR1 reads GTSNPN; CDR2 reads SVGIG (reference sequence). V lost 3 bases and J lost 5; bases outside the gene matches: 10. The CDR3 region has the DNA TGTGCCTGGAGGAAGCTAGCGGGAGTCACCGACGAGCAGTACTTC. It specifies CAWRKLAGVTDEQYF.

This clonotype was seen only a few times. The chain links TRBV19 to TRBJ2-3, with TRBD2 matching 14 bases. CDR1 is LNHDA, CDR2 SQIVND, per germline (reference sequence). This CDR3 is 15 amino acids long. V shed 6 bases and J 7 bases; nucleotides not matched to a gene: 6. The CDR3 DNA reads as TGTGCCAGTAGCCTGACTAGCGGGGGGGCTAATACGCAGTATTTT. Its translation: CASSLTSGGANTQYF.

With respect to this clonotype: Compared with germline, one end of the junction differs, possibly owing to a read error. V usage is TRBV28 and J usage is TRBJ2-7; TRBD2 matches at 8 bases. The germline V gene has CDR1 MDHEN and CDR2 SYDVKM. CDR3 length equals 18 residues. The CDR3 here is CASRTDRTSLGNSHEQYF. The CDR3 DNA follows: TGTGCCAGCAGGACCGATAGGACTAGCCTGGGTAACTCCCACGAGCAGTACTTC.

The V gene is TRBV13, the J gene TRBJ2-7; 7 nucleotides match TRBD1. Germline values: CDR1 PRHDT, CDR2 FYEKMQ (reference sequence). CDR3 length equals 16 residues. With V trimmed by 1 base and J by 0 bases, 6 bases remained unmatched. The CDR3 spells CASSLEGAGSSYEQYF. CDR3 DNA sequence: TGTGCCAGCAGCTTAGAGGGGGCCGGCAGCTCCTACGAGCAGTACTTC.

This clonotype was observed many times. This chain joins TRBV19 and TRBJ2-7; a possible D gene is TRBD2 (6 bases). Germline CDR1 and CDR2: LNHDA and SQIVND (reference sequence). V dropped 4 bases and J dropped 0 bases, with 16 bases sitting between them. The CDR3 has 16 residues. CDR3 amino acids: CASSTPGGISSYEQYF. CDR3 bases: TGTGCCAGTAGTACCCCCGGCGGGATTAGCTCCTACGAGCAGTACTTC. Using reference TRBV19 and TRBJ2-7 for the parts outside the CDR3, the full variable domain is DGGITQSPKYLFRKEGQNVTLSCEQNLNHDAMYWYRQDPGQGLRLIYYSQIVNDFQKGDIAEGYSVSREKKESFPLTVTSAQKNPTAFYLCASSTPGGISSYEQYFGPGTRLTVT.

This clonotype was found many times. This rearrangement joins TRBV5-6 to TRBJ2-7, with D unresolved. The CDR3 consists of 13 residues. CDR1 SGHDT and CDR2 YYEEEE come from the germline V gene. V gave up 1 base and J gave up 4 bases, with 9 bases separating them. Written as DNA, the CDR3 is TGTGCCAGCAGCTTGCAGGATTCGTACGAGCAGTACTTC. As protein: CASSLQDSYEQYF. The full variable domain, rest sourced from reference TRBV5-6 and TRBJ2-7, is DAGVTQSPTHLIKTRGQQVTLRCSPKSGHDTVSWYQQALGQGPQFIFQYYEEEERQRGNFPDRFSGHQFPNYSSELNVNALLLGDSALYLCASSLQDSYEQYFGPGTRLTVT.

CDR3 nucleotide sequence: TGTGCCAGCAGCTTTAGATGGCAAGAAGCTAACTATGGCTACACCTTC. Translation gives CASSFRWQEANYGYTF. The chain is built from TRBV5-6 and TRBJ1-2; no firm D call. The CDR3 is 16 residues long. V gave up 2 bases and J gave up 0 bases, with 14 bases separating them. Germline loops: CDR1 SGHDT, CDR2 YYEEEE.